One T cell receptor (beta chain) is described in this entry. Its antigen is not identified. TCRdb keeps only in-frame clones here, not all; method: immunoSEQ multiplex PCR. The data show about 74,000 clones, about 87% seen once. The data belong to a study of a mutant IDH1 vaccine in newly diagnosed glioma. Described time point: week 35, safety follow-up. With topical imiquimod, each dose of the vaccine consisted of 300 ug of mutant IDH1 20-mer peptide. The CDR3 extends over 16 amino acids. Germline CDR1 and CDR2: SGHRS and YFSETQ. Between the trimmed V and J ends, which lost 0 bases and 0 bases, there was a span of 12 bases.

The sample consisted of PBMCs, taken from a glioma patient whose treatment included an IDH1 peptide vaccine. The rearrangement links TRBV5-1 to TRBJ1-1; D is undetermined. This sequence was found in a man aged 25 to 45 with glioma. CDR3 sequence reads: CASSLVPLSMNTEAFF. The CDR3, as DNA: TGCGCCAGCAGCTTGGTTCCGTTATCGATGAACACTGAAGCTTTCTTT.